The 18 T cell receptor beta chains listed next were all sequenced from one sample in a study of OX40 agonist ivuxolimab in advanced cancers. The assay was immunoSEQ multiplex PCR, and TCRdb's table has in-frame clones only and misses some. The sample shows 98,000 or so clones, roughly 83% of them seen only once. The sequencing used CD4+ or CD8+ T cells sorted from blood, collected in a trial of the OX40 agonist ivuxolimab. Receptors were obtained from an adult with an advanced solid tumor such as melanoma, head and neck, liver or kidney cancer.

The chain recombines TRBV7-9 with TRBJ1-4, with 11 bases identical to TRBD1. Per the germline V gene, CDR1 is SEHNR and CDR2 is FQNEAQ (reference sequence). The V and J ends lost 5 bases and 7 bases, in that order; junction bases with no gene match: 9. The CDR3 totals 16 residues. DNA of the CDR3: TGTGCCAGCAGCCCTCCGGACAGGGGGCTTGCTGAAAAACTGTTTTTT. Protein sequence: CASSPPDRGLAEKLFF.

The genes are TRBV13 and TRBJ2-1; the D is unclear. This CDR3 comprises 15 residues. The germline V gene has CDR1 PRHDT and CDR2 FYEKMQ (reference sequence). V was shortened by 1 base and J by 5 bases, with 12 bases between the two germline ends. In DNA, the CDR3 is TGTGCCAGCAGCTTAGAGGGTACAGTGAACAATGAGCAGTTCTTC. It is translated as CASSLEGTVNNEQFF.

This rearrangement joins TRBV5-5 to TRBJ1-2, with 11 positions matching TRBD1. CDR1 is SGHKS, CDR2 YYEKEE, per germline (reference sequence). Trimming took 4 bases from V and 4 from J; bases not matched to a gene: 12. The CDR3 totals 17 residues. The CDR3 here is CASSTPGQGGTSYGYTF. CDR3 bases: TGTGCCAGCAGCACACCGGGACAGGGGGGGACCAGCTATGGCTACACCTTC.

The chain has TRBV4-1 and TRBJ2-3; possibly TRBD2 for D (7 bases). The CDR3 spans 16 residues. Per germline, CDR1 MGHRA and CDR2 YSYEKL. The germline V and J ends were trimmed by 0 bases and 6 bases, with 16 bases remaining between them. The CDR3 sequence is CASSQDGGRGGDTQYF. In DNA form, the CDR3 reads TGCGCCAGCAGCCAAGATGGGGGCAGGGGAGGGGATACGCAGTATTTT.

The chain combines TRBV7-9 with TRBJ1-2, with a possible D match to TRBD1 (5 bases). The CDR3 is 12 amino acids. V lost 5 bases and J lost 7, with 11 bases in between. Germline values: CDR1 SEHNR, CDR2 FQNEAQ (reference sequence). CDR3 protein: CASSGGTGGYTF. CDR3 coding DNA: TGTGCCAGCAGCGGAGGGACGGGTGGCTACACCTTC. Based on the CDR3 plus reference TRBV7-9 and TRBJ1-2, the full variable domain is DTGVSQNPRHKITKRGQNVTFRCDPISEHNRLYWYRQTLGQGPEFLTYFQNEAQLEKSRLLSDRFSAERPKGSFSTLEIQRTEQGDSAMYLCASSGGTGGYTFGSGTRLTVV.

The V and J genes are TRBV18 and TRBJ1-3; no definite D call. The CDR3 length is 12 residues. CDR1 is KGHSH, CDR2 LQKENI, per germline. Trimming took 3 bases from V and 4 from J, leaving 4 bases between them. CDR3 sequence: CASSPKGNTIYF. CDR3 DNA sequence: TGTGCCAGCTCACCGAAGGGAAACACCATATATTTT.

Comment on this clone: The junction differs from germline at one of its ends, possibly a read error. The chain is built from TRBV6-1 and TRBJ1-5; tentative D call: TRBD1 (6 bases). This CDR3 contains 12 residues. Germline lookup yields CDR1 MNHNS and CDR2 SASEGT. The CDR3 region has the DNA TGTGCCAGCAGTGAGAACAGGGCTCCTTGGGAATTT. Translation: CASSENRAPWEF.

DNA of the CDR3: TGTGCCAGCAGCTTAACCAGAGACTACGAGCAGTACTTC. This gives the protein CASSLTRDYEQYF. V is TRBV7-3 and J is TRBJ2-7; D is ambiguous. The CDR3 loop spans 13 amino acids. The germline V gene encodes CDR1 SGHTA and CDR2 FQGTGA. V lost 0 bases, J lost 3 bases, and 6 bases lay in between.

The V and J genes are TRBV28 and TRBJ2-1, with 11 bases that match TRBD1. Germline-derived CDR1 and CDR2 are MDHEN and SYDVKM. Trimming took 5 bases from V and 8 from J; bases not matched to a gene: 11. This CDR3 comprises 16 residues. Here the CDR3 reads CASSPIGTGGKDEQFF. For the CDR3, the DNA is TGTGCCAGCAGTCCTATCGGGACAGGGGGTAAGGATGAGCAGTTCTTC. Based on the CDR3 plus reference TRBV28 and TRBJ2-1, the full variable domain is DVKVTQSSRYLVKRTGEKVFLECVQDMDHENMFWYRQDPGLGLRLIYFSYDVKMKEKGDIPEGYSVSREKKERFSLILESASTNQTSMYLCASSPIGTGGKDEQFFGPGTRLTVL.

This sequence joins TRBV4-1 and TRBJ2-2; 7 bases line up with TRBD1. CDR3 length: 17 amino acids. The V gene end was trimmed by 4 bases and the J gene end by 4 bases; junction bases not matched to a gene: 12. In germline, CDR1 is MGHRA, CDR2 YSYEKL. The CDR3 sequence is CASSRNSRDRTTGELFF. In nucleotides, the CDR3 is TGCGCCAGCAGCCGTAATTCCCGGGACAGAACCACCGGGGAGCTGTTTTTT.

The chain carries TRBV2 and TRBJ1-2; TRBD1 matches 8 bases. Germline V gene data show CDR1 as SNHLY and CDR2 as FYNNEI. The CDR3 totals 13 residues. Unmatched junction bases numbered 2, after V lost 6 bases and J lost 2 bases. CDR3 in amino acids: CASRGQANYGYTF. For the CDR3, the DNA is TGTGCCAGCAGGGGACAGGCAAACTATGGCTACACCTTC. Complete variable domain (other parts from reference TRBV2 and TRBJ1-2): EPEVTQTPSHQVTQMGQEVILRCVPISNHLYFYWYRQILGQKVEFLVSFYNNEISEKSEIFDDQFSVERPDGSNFTLKIRSTKLEDSAMYFCASRGQANYGYTFGSGTRLTVV.

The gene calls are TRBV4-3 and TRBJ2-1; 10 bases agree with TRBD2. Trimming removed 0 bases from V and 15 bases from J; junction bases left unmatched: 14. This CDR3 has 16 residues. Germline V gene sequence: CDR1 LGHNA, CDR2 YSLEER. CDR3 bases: TGCGCCAGCAGCCAAGATTTTGCACTAGCGGGACCCGGCACGTTCTTC. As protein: CASSQDFALAGPGTFF.

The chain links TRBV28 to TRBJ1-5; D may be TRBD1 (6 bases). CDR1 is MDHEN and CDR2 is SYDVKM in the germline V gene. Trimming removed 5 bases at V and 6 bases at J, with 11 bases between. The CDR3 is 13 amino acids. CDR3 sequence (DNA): TGTGCCAGCAGTGCGGACAGAGTTCAGCCCCAGCATTTT. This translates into CASSADRVQPQHF.

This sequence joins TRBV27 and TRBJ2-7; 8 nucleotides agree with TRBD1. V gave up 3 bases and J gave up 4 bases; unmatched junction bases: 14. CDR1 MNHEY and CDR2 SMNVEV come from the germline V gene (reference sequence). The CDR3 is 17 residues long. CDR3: CASSLNPIRTGSYEQYF. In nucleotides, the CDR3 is TGTGCCAGCAGTTTGAACCCCATCAGGACAGGGTCGTACGAGCAGTACTTC.

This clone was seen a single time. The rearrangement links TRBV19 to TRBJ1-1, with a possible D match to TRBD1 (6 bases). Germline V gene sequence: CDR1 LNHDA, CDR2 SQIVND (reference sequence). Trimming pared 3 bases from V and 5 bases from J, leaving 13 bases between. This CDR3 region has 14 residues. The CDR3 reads CASSMRNQGTEAFF. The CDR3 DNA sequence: TGTGCCAGTAGTATGCGGAATCAGGGGACTGAAGCTTTCTTT.

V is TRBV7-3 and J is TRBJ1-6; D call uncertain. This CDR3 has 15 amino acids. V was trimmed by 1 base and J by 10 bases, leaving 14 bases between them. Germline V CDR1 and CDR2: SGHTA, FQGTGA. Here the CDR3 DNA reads TGTGCCAGCAGCTTAATAAACTCCCCCGTATCACCCCTCCACTTT. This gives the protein CASSLINSPVSPLHF.

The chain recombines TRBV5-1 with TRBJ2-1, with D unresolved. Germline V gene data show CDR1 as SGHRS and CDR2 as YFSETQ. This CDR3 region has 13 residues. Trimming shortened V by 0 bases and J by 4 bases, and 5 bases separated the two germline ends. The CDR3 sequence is CASSLGQYNEQFF. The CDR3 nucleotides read TGCGCCAGCAGCTTGGGCCAGTACAATGAGCAGTTCTTC.

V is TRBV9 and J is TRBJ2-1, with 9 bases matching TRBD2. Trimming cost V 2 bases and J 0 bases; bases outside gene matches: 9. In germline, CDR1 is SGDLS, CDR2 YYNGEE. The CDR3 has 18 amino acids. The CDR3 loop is CASSVSGGPLPSYNEQFF. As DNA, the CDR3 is TGTGCCAGCAGCGTTAGCGGGGGCCCGCTCCCCTCCTACAATGAGCAGTTCTTC.